The 27 T cell receptor beta chains listed next were all sequenced from one sample in a study of T cells in Graves' hyperthyroidism and ophthalmopathy. TCR beta CDR3 regions were amplified from RNA transcripts. HTBI primers drove first-round RT-PCR of the TCR CDR3. TCRdb fed the multiplex PCR reads into MiXCR, producing one record per CDR3 protein. The repertoire includes about 600,000 distinct CDR3 sequences, more than 13% of them detected once, and 7% to 9% sits in the top ten. Sequencing used blood. Source of these receptors: a woman aged 18-30 years with Graves' ophthalmopathy.

This clonotype has ten or more counts. The chain is built from TRBV6-1 and TRBJ2-7; the D gene is possibly TRBD2 (6 bases). Germline loops: CDR1 MNHNS, CDR2 SASEGT. The CDR3 is 16 residues long. The V end was cut by 5 bases, the J end by 1 base, with 18 bases between. DNA of the CDR3: TGTGCCAGCAGTTACATGAGACTAGGTCCATCCTACGAGCAGTACTTC. It codes for CASSYMRLGPSYEQYF.

This clonotype showed up many times. The rearrangement links TRBV20-1 to TRBJ2-7; 7 nucleotides agree with TRBD1. The CDR3 sequence is 12 residues long. The V segment lost 6 bases and the J segment 2 bases; nucleotides outside the gene matches: 4. The germline V gene has CDR1 DFQATT and CDR2 SNEGSKA (reference sequence). CDR3 coding DNA: TGCAGTGCGCCGGACAGGCCCTACGAGCAGTACTTC. It translates to CSAPDRPYEQYF.

This clonotype appeared many times. The rearrangement links TRBV6-1 to TRBJ1-3; no reliable D call. Between the trimmed V and J ends, which lost 5 bases and 0 bases, there was a span of 11 bases. The CDR3 runs to 15 residues. Germline CDR1 and CDR2: MNHNS and SASEGT. This CDR3 is CASSRESISGNTIYF. DNA of the CDR3: TGTGCCAGCAGTAGAGAGTCGATCTCTGGAAACACCATATATTTT.

Regarding this clonotype: Relative to the germline gene, one junction end is altered; a read error may explain this. The chain couples TRBV20-1 to TRBJ2-2; D is tentatively TRBD1 or TRBD2 (5 bases each). CDR3 length: 14 amino acids. Germline loops: CDR1 DFQATT, CDR2 SNEGSKA (reference sequence). CDR3 protein: CSAREPQGTGEPFF. DNA for the CDR3: TGCAGTGCTAGAGAACCTCAGGGCACCGGGGAGCCGTTTTTT.

This clonotype has a count of ten or more. The DNA of the CDR3 is TGCAGCGTTGAAGGCTGGAGCGGGAGGTCCTACGAGCAGTACTTC. Its protein is CSVEGWSGRSYEQYF. The chain is built from TRBV29-1 and TRBJ2-7; 9 bases fit TRBD2. CDR3 length: 15 residues. The V gene end was trimmed by 1 base and the J gene end by 1 base; junction bases not matched to a gene: 5. Germline loops: CDR1 SQVTM, CDR2 ANQGSEA.

The sample holds a few counts of this clonotype. V is TRBV10-2 and J is TRBJ1-1; 9 positions match TRBD1. Germline CDR1 WSHSY, CDR2 SAAADI. CDR3 length: 17 residues. V was pared by 3 bases and J by 6 bases, with 14 bases of the junction left unmatched. The CDR3 sequence is CASSEVGTGSRSSEAFF. The CDR3 coding sequence is TGCGCCAGCAGTGAAGTAGGGACAGGGTCTCGGTCATCTGAAGCTTTCTTT.

V is TRBV7-3 and J is TRBJ2-2; weak D call: TRBD2 (5 bases). The V end lost 4 bases, the J end lost 5 bases, and 11 bases lay between the germline ends. CDR3 size: 14 residues. From germline, CDR1 is SGHTA and CDR2 FQGTGA. Here the CDR3 DNA reads TGTGCCAGCAGCTCCGGGATAAGGACCGGGGAGCTGTTTTTT. It encodes CASSSGIRTGELFF.

This clonotype was counted many times. The chain couples TRBV12-3 or TRBV12-4 to TRBJ1-1, with D possibly TRBD1 on 5 matching bases. V was clipped by 2 bases and J by 1 base, with 14 bases between them. This CDR3 has 16 residues. The CDR3 nucleotides read TGTGCCAGCAGTTTACATGGGGGGGGAGAGAACACTGAAGCTTTCTTT. Protein product: CASSLHGGGENTEAFF.

This clonotype was detected ten times or more. V usage is TRBV6-1 and J usage is TRBJ2-3, with TRBD1 matching over 9 bases. Germline-derived CDR1 and CDR2 are MNHNS and SASEGT. The V and J ends lost 5 bases and 4 bases, in that order; junction bases with no gene match: 13. This CDR3 has 17 amino acids. The CDR3 DNA sequence: TGTGCCAGCAGTTACCTAAAGGGGACAGGGAGCCCAGATACGCAGTATTTT. It translates to CASSYLKGTGSPDTQYF.

This clonotype has a count of ten or more. The chain joins TRBV27 to TRBJ2-1, with TRBD2 matching over 8 bases. The germline gives CDR1 MNHEY, CDR2 SMNVEV (reference sequence). V lost 2 bases and J lost 5; bases outside the gene matches: 5. This CDR3 has 15 amino acids. The CDR3 loop reads CASSLRASGHNEQFF. CDR3 nucleotides: TGTGCCAGCAGTTTAAGGGCTAGCGGGCACAATGAGCAGTTCTTC.

This clonotype was picked up many times. The V gene is TRBV20-1, the J gene TRBJ2-7; the match to TRBD2 covers 10 bases. The CDR3 is 13 residues long. Germline V gene data show CDR1 as DFQATT and CDR2 as SNEGSKA (reference sequence). Trimming took 5 bases from V and 4 from J; bases not matched to a gene: 5. The CDR3 here is CSASSAGGYEQYF. In nucleotides, the CDR3 is TGCAGTGCTTCCTCAGCGGGAGGGTACGAGCAGTACTTC.

This clonotype occurred a few times. V gene TRBV7-9 combines with J gene TRBJ2-5; 9 bases are shared with TRBD1. This CDR3 region has 15 residues. V trimming: 4 bases; J trimming: 3 bases; junction bases outside the gene matches: 6. CDR1 and CDR2 from the germline V gene are SEHNR and FQNEAQ (reference sequence). The CDR3 sequence: CASSSPGQGEETQYF. CDR3 coding DNA: TGTGCCAGCAGCTCGCCGGGACAGGGAGAAGAGACCCAGTACTTC.

The chain carries TRBV20-1 and TRBJ1-6, with no clear D. The V end was cut by 0 bases, the J end by 8 bases, with 5 bases between. There are 12 residues in the CDR3. CDR1 is DFQATT and CDR2 is SNEGSKA in the germline V gene (reference sequence). The CDR3 coding sequence is TGCAGTGCTAGAGAAGACTATTCACCCCTCCACTTT. Its protein is CSAREDYSPLHF.

For this clonotype: With a much larger clone just one base away, this may be a read error. The chain uses TRBV10-3 and TRBJ2-3; the D gene is possibly TRBD2 (5 bases). CDR3 length: 15 amino acids. Looked up from germline, CDR1 is ENHRY and CDR2 is SYGVKD. CDR3 loop: CASSLALSRQDTRYF. CDR3 DNA: TGTGCCAGCAGTTTAGCGCTATCCCGCCAAGATACGCGGTATTTT.

This clonotype was recorded at least ten times. The chain has TRBV20-1 and TRBJ2-5, with D possibly TRBD1 on 6 matching bases. V lost 5 bases, J lost 4 bases, and 17 bases lay in between. The CDR3 consists of 14 residues. CDR1 and CDR2 (germline): DFQATT, SNEGSKA (reference sequence). The CDR3 region is CSAPQGRLGETQYF. CDR3 in DNA: TGCAGTGCTCCCCAGGGGCGCCTAGGAGAGACCCAGTACTTC.

V gene TRBV7-2 combines with J gene TRBJ1-2; 11 nucleotides agree with TRBD1. Germline lookup yields CDR1 SGHTA and CDR2 FQGNSA. With 3 bases clipped from V and 7 bases from J, the junction kept 10 bases outside the gene matches. The CDR3 runs 16 residues. The CDR3 region is CASSFPGQGVGGGYTF. The CDR3 region has the DNA TGTGCCAGCAGCTTTCCGGGACAGGGGGTTGGGGGTGGCTACACCTTC.

This clonotype was observed many times. This chain joins TRBV7-2 and TRBJ2-5, with 14 nucleotides matching TRBD2. Germline CDR1 SGHTA, CDR2 FQGNSA. Unmatched junction bases numbered 13, after V lost 5 bases and J lost 5 bases. The CDR3 has 18 amino acids. CDR3 sequence reads: CASSRGGLAGGGGETQYF. The CDR3 region has the DNA TGTGCCAGCAGCCGAGGTGGACTAGCGGGAGGAGGCGGGGAGACCCAGTACTTC.

This clonotype was counted a few times. The J gene is TRBJ2-5, the V gene TRBV5-1, with 9 positions matching TRBD1. CDR3 length: 15 residues. The V segment lost 2 bases and the J segment 4 bases; nucleotides outside the gene matches: 6. From germline, CDR1 is SGHRS and CDR2 YFSETQ. CDR3 amino acids: CASSLQGASGETQYF. The CDR3 DNA follows: TGCGCCAGCAGCTTACAGGGGGCGTCGGGAGAGACCCAGTACTTC.

In this sample, this clonotype turned up many times. The chain is built from TRBV7-9 and TRBJ1-1; possible D gene TRBD1, 6 bases. This CDR3 contains 17 residues. V was clipped by 5 bases and J by 1 base, with 20 bases between them. In germline, CDR1 is SEHNR, CDR2 FQNEAQ (reference sequence). The CDR3 loop reads CASSSEGGWMTNTEAFF. As DNA, the CDR3 is TGTGCCAGCAGCAGTGAAGGGGGATGGATGACGAACACTGAAGCTTTCTTT.

At least ten counts were recorded for this clonotype. The DNA for the CDR3 is TGTGCCAGCAGCCCAACAGGGGGGGATCAGCCCCAGCATTTT. This gives the protein CASSPTGGDQPQHF. This chain joins TRBV12-3 or TRBV12-4 and TRBJ1-5; 8 bases are a match to TRBD1. V lost 6 bases to trimming and J lost 5 bases; unmatched junction nucleotides: 6. The CDR3 totals 14 residues.

This clonotype has a count of ten or more. V gene TRBV30 combines with J gene TRBJ2-7; 7 positions match TRBD2. CDR3 length equals 15 residues. Looked up from germline, CDR1 is GTSNPN and CDR2 is SVGIG (reference sequence). Trimming at V came to 2 bases and at J to 3 bases, leaving 10 bases not matched to a gene. The DNA of the CDR3 is TGTGCCTGGAGTCCCCCCGGGGGAGGGAACTACGAGCAGTACTTC. Translation gives CAWSPPGGGNYEQYF. Drawing the rest from reference TRBV30 and TRBJ2-7, the complete variable domain is SQTIHQWPATLVQPVGSPLSLECTVEGTSNPNLYWYRQAAGRGLQLLFYSVGIGQISSEVPQNLSASRPQDRQFILSSKKLLLSDSGFYLCAWSPPGGGNYEQYFGPGTRLTVT.

This clonotype was counted only a few times. This sequence joins TRBV29-1 and TRBJ1-1, with D uncertain. Per the germline V gene, CDR1 is SQVTM and CDR2 is ANQGSEA. With 8 bases removed from V and 2 bases from J, the gap between germline ends came to 9 bases. This CDR3 is 11 amino acids long. The CDR3 is CSLRRNTEAFF. CDR3 DNA: TGCAGCCTTAGGCGAAACACTGAAGCTTTCTTT.

The chain carries TRBV20-1 and TRBJ2-7, with D hard to call. The V gene's germline CDR1 is DFQATT and CDR2 SNEGSKA (reference sequence). The CDR3 has 14 amino acids. V lost 5 bases and J lost 4, with 18 bases in between. In nucleotides, the CDR3 is TGCAGTGCTCCCAACCCGTTCCGTCGGTACGAGCAGTACTTC. Protein product: CSAPNPFRRYEQYF.

This clonotype appeared many times. CDR3 sequence (DNA): TGTGCCAGCACTCTCCGGGACAGGGGGCCTGAGCAGTACTTC. This sequence encodes CASTLRDRGPEQYF. This sequence joins TRBV2 and TRBJ2-7; 12 nucleotides align to TRBD1. CDR3 size: 14 residues. V dropped 7 bases and J dropped 7; count of bases not matched to a gene: 8. Germline CDR1 is SNHLY and CDR2 is FYNNEI.

This clonotype was seen repeatedly, ten times or more. The V call is TRBV2, the J call TRBJ1-5; D might be TRBD1 (6 bases). Germline CDR1 reads SNHLY; CDR2 reads FYNNEI. This CDR3 is built from 15 residues. The V end lost 4 bases, the J end lost 3 bases, and 13 bases lay between the germline ends. CDR3 loop: CASSGVGGANQPQHF. The CDR3 DNA sequence: TGTGCCAGCAGTGGGGTGGGGGGGGCCAATCAGCCCCAGCATTTT. Full variable domain (outside the CDR3, taken from reference TRBV2 and TRBJ1-5): EPEVTQTPSHQVTQMGQEVILRCVPISNHLYFYWYRQILGQKVEFLVSFYNNEISEKSEIFDDQFSVERPDGSNFTLKIRSTKLEDSAMYFCASSGVGGANQPQHFGDGTRLSIL.

This clonotype was found many times. CDR3: CSARDRLGIPLGDEQFF. The CDR3 DNA sequence: TGCAGTGCTAGAGATCGGCTCGGGATCCCCCTTGGCGATGAGCAGTTCTTC. The J gene is TRBJ2-1, the V gene TRBV20-1; D perhaps matches TRBD2 (5 bases). Germline V gene data show CDR1 as DFQATT and CDR2 as SNEGSKA (reference sequence). The CDR3 totals 17 residues. The germline V and J ends were trimmed by 0 bases and 8 bases, with 23 bases remaining between them.

The table lists this clonotype with a few counts. The chain combines TRBV3-1 with TRBJ1-1, with D hard to call. Germline CDR1 and CDR2: LGHDT and YNNKEL (reference sequence). The CDR3 length is 17 residues. Trimming took 4 bases from V and 4 from J, leaving 22 bases between them. This chain's CDR3 is CASSRKGPPQATTEAFF. CDR3 bases: TGTGCCAGCAGCCGTAAAGGACCCCCCCAGGCTACCACTGAAGCTTTCTTT.